The 11 T cell receptor beta chains below all came from one sample that was sequenced in a study of blood T cell repertoires in COVID-19. Assay used: immunoSEQ multiplex PCR; TCRdb lists only in-frame clones, some missing. The sample lists a few hundred thousand clones; roughly 80% were seen once. Input material: peripheral blood. The source is a man aged 55 to 70 who had recovered from COVID-19.

The J gene is TRBJ1-2, the V gene TRBV2, with D uncertain. The germline V gene has CDR1 SNHLY and CDR2 FYNNEI. The CDR3 has 14 residues. The V gene lost 2 bases and the J gene lost 4 bases, with 11 bases spanning the gap. CDR3 amino acids: CASSELRGGYGYTF. The CDR3 DNA follows: TGTGCCAGCAGTGAACTTCGGGGAGGCTATGGCTACACCTTC.

The genes are TRBV19 and TRBJ1-5, with D tentatively TRBD1 (5 bases). V was clipped by 7 bases and J by 7 bases, with 17 bases between them. The CDR3 covers 14 residues. The germline V gene has CDR1 LNHDA and CDR2 SQIVND (reference sequence). For the CDR3, the DNA is TGTGCCAGTACAAACGGAGGGGTTAGGCAGCCCCAGCATTTT. It codes for CASTNGGVRQPQHF.

J is TRBJ2-4 and V is TRBV2; TRBD1 matches at 7 bases. V shed 6 bases and J 8 bases; nucleotides not matched to a gene: 4. Germline V gene lookup returns CDR1 SNHLY and CDR2 FYNNEI. The CDR3 sequence is 12 residues long. The CDR3 spells CASSPQGYIQYF. CDR3 coding DNA: TGTGCCAGCAGCCCACAGGGGTACATTCAGTACTTC.

The chain joins TRBV7-9 to TRBJ1-2, with TRBD1 matching 8 bases. Germline CDR1 reads SEHNR; CDR2 reads FQNEAQ (reference sequence). Trimming cost V 5 bases and J 6 bases; bases outside gene matches: 8. This CDR3 is built from 14 residues. CDR3 residues: CASSAPGQVDGYTF. CDR3 coding DNA: TGTGCCAGCAGCGCCCCGGGACAGGTCGATGGCTACACCTTC.

This clone has only one observation. CDR3 sequence reads: CASTGGQGVVTEAFF. The DNA for the CDR3 is TGTGCCAGCACCGGGGGACAGGGAGTAGTCACTGAAGCTTTCTTT. The chain links TRBV9 to TRBJ1-1; 9 positions match TRBD1. The CDR3 extends over 15 amino acids. Germline V gene lookup returns CDR1 SGDLS and CDR2 YYNGEE. The V segment lost 6 bases and the J segment 4 bases; nucleotides outside the gene matches: 10. Based on the CDR3 plus reference TRBV9 and TRBJ1-1, the full variable domain is DSGVTQTPKHLITATGQRVTLRCSPRSGDLSVYWYQQSLDQGLQFLIQYYNGEERAKGNILERFSAQQFPDLHSELNLSSLELGDSALYFCASTGGQGVVTEAFFGQGTRLTVV.

This clone was recorded once. This chain links TRBV28 with TRBJ2-1; a possible D gene is TRBD2 (6 bases). Trimming stripped 4 bases from V and 0 bases from J, with 10 bases between. Looked up from germline, CDR1 is MDHEN and CDR2 is SYDVKM. The CDR3 consists of 15 residues. CDR3 coding DNA: TGTGCCAGCAGTTCCGGGAGCAGCTCCTACAATGAGCAGTTCTTC. Its translation: CASSSGSSSYNEQFF. The full variable domain, its missing parts supplied by reference TRBV28 and TRBJ2-1, is DVKVTQSSRYLVKRTGEKVFLECVQDMDHENMFWYRQDPGLGLRLIYFSYDVKMKEKGDIPEGYSVSREKKERFSLILESASTNQTSMYLCASSSGSSSYNEQFFGPGTRLTVL.

J is TRBJ1-1 and V is TRBV7-2, with TRBD1 as a possible D gene (5 bases). V was trimmed by 5 bases and J by 8 bases, leaving 18 bases between them. Germline assignment: CDR1 SGHTA and CDR2 FQGNSA. This CDR3 comprises 14 residues. The CDR3 DNA follows: TGTGCCAGCAGCAGGGAGGGGCACTTAAAAGAAGCTTTCTTT. It codes for CASSREGHLKEAFF.

The sample holds one count of this clone. The chain is built from TRBV5-8 and TRBJ2-2; 8 positions agree with TRBD1. Germline CDR1 is SGHTS and CDR2 is YDEGEE. Germline trimming cut 3 bases from V and 5 bases from J; bases unmatched to any gene: 9. This CDR3 region has 16 residues. The CDR3 sequence is CASSSSGTGHTGELFF. CDR3 nucleotides: TGTGCCAGCAGCTCTTCCGGGACAGGTCATACCGGGGAGCTGTTTTTT.

This chain joins TRBV7-3 and TRBJ2-7; tentative D call: TRBD1 (5 bases). Germline CDR1 and CDR2: SGHTA and FQGTGA. The V gene lost 8 bases and the J gene lost 6 bases, with 14 bases spanning the gap. CDR3 length: 12 residues. CDR3 sequence (DNA): TGTGCCAGCTCCCAGGGTTCGGGCGAGCAGTACTTC. It translates to CASSQGSGEQYF.

The rearrangement links TRBV28 to TRBJ2-6; D gene uncertain. The CDR3 is 16 residues long. Germline loops: CDR1 MDHEN, CDR2 SYDVKM. Trimming pared 5 bases from V and 1 base from J, leaving 12 bases between. CDR3: CASSPMVGSGANVLTF. The CDR3 DNA follows: TGTGCCAGCAGTCCTATGGTTGGTTCTGGGGCCAACGTCCTGACTTTC.

This rearrangement joins TRBV6-5 to TRBJ2-7; TRBD1 aligns across 8 bases. CDR1 MNHEY and CDR2 SVGAGI come from the germline V gene. V gave up 5 bases and J gave up 2 bases; unmatched junction bases: 5. The CDR3 sequence is 14 residues long. The CDR3 DNA follows: TGTGCCAGCAGTCTGACAGGGGAACCCTACGAGCAGTACTTC. Protein: CASSLTGEPYEQYF.